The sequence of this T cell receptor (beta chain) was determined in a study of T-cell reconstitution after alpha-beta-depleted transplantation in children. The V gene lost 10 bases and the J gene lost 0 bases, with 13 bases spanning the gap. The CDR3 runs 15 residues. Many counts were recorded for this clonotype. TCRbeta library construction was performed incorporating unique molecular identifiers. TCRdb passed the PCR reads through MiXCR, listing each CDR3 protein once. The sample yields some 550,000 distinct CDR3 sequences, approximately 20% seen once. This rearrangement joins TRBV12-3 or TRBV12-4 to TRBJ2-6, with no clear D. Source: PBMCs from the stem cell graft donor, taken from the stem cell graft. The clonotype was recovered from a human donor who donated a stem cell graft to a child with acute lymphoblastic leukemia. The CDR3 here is CATLRADSGANVLTF. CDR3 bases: TGTGCCACCCTACGGGCTGACTCTGGGGCCAACGTCCTGACTTTC.